What follows is one TCR beta chain and its context. The CDR3 totals 18 residues. Germline V gene lookup returns CDR1 MGHRA and CDR2 YSYEKL. The ends lost 1 base at V and 0 bases at J; junction bases unmatched: 5. The sample comes from a study of T cell changes during pregnancy in multiple sclerosis. TCRdb's copy holds only in-frame clones and misses some; the assay was immunoSEQ multiplex PCR. The top ten hold 0.39% of the sample, which has some 46,000 clones, roughly 90% seen once. V usage is TRBV4-1 and J usage is TRBJ2-4; 11 positions match TRBD2. The clonotype originates from a female donor with multiple sclerosis, enrolled in a pregnancy study. Material: CD4+ T cells from peripheral blood mononuclear cells, obtained after pregnancy. The CDR3 region is CASSQGLAGGLAKNIQYF. The DNA of the CDR3 is TGCGCCAGCAGCCAAGGGCTAGCGGGGGGCCTAGCCAAAAACATTCAGTACTTC.